The source of this T cell receptor (beta chain) is a study of T cell responses to AZD1222 COVID-19 vaccine. The V end lost 11 bases, the J end lost 3 bases, and 19 bases lay between the germline ends. In germline, CDR1 is MNHNY, CDR2 SVGAGI (reference sequence). This CDR3 contains 14 residues. The table came from immunoSEQ multiplex PCR; TCRdb's copy has only in-frame clones and leaves some out. The sample consists of fewer than 95,000 clones, 85% to 95% of them appearing once. Study results and caveats: Seropositive at baseline were only 5 to 7 AZD1222 recipients. The study found Spike-specific TCR breadth and depth rose after two AZD1222 doses. No day 14 peak samples; only post-peak repertoires were characterized.

As concerns this clone: Antigen unknown.

The source is an adult who received the AZD1222 COVID-19 vaccine. This rearrangement joins TRBV6-6 to TRBJ1-1; D gene ambiguous. The starting material was peripheral blood, obtained 28 days after the second AZD1222 dose. The CDR3 region has the DNA TGTGCCGCAATACCCCCAAACAGCTACACTGAAGCTTTCTTT. Translation gives CAAIPPNSYTEAFF.